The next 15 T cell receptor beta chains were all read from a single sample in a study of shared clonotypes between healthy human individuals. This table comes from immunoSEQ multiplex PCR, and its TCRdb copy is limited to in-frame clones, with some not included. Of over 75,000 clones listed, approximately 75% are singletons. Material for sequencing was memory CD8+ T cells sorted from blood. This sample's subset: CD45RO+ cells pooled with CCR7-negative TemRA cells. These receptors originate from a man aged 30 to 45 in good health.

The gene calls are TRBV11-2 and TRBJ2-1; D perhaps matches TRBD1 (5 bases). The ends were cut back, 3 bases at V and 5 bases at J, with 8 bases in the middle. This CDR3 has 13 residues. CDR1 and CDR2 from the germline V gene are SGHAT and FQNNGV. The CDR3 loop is CASSLGRDNEQFF. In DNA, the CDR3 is TGTGCCAGCAGCTTGGGGCGAGACAATGAGCAGTTCTTC.

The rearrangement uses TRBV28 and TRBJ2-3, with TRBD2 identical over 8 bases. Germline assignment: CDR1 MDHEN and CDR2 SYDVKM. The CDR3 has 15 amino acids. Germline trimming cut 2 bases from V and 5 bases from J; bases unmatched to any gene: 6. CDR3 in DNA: TGTGCCAGCAGTTTAGGAACGGGAGGGCTAGATACGCAGTATTTT. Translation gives CASSLGTGGLDTQYF.

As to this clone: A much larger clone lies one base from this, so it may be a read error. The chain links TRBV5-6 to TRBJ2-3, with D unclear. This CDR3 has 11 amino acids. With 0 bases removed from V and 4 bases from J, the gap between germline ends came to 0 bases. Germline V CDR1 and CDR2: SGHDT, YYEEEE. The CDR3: CASSLADTQYF. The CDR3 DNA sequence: TGTGCCAGCAGCTTGGCAGATACGCAGTATTTT. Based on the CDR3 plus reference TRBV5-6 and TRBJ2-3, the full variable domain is DAGVTQSPTHLIKTRGQQVTLRCSPKSGHDTVSWYQQALGQGPQFIFQYYEEEERQRGNFPDRFSGHQFPNYSSELNVNALLLGDSALYLCASSLADTQYFGPGTRLTVL.

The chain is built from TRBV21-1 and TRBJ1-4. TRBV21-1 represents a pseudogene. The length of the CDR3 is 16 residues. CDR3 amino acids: CASSKPPPGVGEKLFF. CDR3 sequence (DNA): TGTGCCAGCAGCAAACCCCCCCCGGGGGTGGGCGAAAAACTGTTTTTT.

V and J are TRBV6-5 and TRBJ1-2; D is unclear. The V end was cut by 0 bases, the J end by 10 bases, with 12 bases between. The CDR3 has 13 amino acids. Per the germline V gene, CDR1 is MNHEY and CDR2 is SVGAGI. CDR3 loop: CASSYSGIRDYTF. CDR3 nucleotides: TGTGCCAGCAGTTACTCGGGGATAAGGGACTACACCTTC.

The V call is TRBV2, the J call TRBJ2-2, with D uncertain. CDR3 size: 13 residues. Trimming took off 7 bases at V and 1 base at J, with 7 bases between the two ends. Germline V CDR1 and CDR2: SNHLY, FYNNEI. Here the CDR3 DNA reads TGTGCCAGCAAGCAGGAGAACACCGGGGAGCTGTTTTTT. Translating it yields CASKQENTGELFF.

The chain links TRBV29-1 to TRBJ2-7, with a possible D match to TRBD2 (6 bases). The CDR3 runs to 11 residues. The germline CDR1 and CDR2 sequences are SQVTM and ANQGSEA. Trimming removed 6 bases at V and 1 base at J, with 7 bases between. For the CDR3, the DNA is TGCAGCGTGGGGGGTTCCTACGAGCAGTACTTC. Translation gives CSVGGSYEQYF.

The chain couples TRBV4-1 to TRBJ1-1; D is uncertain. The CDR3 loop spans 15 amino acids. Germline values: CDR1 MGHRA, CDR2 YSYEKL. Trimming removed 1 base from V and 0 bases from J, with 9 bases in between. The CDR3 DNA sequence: TGCGCCAGCAGCCAAGGCTTATCGATGAACACTGAAGCTTTCTTT. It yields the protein CASSQGLSMNTEAFF.

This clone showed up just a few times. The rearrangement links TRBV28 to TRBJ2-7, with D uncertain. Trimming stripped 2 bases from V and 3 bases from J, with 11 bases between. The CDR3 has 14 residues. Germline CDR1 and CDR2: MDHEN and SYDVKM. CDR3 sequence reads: CASSLAIRRYEQYF. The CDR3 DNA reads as TGTGCCAGCAGTTTAGCGATCCGGCGCTACGAGCAGTACTTC.

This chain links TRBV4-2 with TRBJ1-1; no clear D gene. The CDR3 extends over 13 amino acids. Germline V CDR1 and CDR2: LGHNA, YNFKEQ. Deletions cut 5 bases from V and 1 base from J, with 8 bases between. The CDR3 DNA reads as TGTGCCAGCAGCTTGGGAGAGAACACTGAAGCTTTCTTT. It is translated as CASSLGENTEAFF.

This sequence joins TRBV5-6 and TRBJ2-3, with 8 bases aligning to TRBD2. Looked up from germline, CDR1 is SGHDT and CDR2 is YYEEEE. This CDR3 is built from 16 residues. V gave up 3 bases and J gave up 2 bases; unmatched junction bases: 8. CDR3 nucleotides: TGTGCCAGCAGCTACCAGCGGGAGTGGGTCACAGATACGCAGTATTTT. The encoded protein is CASSYQREWVTDTQYF.

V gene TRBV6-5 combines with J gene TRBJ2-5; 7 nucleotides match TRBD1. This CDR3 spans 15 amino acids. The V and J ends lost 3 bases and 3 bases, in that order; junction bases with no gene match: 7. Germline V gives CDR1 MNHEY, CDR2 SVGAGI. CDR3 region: CASSYGLGTEETQYF. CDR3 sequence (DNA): TGTGCCAGCAGTTATGGGCTAGGGACAGAAGAGACCCAGTACTTC.

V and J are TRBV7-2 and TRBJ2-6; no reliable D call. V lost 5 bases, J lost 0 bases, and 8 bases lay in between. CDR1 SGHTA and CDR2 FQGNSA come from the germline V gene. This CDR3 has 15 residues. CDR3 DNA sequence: TGTGCCAGCAGCGTAACAAGCTCTGGGGCCAACGTCCTGACTTTC. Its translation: CASSVTSSGANVLTF.

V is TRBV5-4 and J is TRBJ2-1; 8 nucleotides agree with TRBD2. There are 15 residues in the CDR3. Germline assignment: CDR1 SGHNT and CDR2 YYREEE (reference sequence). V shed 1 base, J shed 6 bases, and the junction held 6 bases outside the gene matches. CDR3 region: CASSLPSGRGNEQFF. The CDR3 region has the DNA TGTGCCAGCAGCTTGCCCAGCGGGAGAGGCAATGAGCAGTTCTTC.

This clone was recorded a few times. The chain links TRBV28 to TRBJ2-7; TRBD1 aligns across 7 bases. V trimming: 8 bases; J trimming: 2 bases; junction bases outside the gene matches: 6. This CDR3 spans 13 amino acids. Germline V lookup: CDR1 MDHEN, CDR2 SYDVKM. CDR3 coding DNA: TGTGCCAGCCAAAAACAGGGGACCTACGAGCAGTACTTC. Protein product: CASQKQGTYEQYF.